The next 30 T cell receptor beta chains were all read from a single sample in a study of OX40 agonist ivuxolimab in advanced cancers. Here immunoSEQ multiplex PCR was the method, and the copy in TCRdb shows in-frame clones only, minus some. The sample has fewer than 95,000 clones; 80% to 90% are singletons. The source was CD4+ or CD8+ T cells sorted from blood, collected in a trial of the OX40 agonist ivuxolimab. The origin of the receptors is an adult with an advanced solid tumor such as melanoma, head and neck, liver or kidney cancer.

This clone is a singleton in its sample. V and J are TRBV28 and TRBJ2-7; 9 bases are shared with TRBD2. Germline CDR1 MDHEN, CDR2 SYDVKM. Losses at the gene ends were 3 bases for V and 0 bases for J; bases not matched to a gene: 3. The length of the CDR3 is 15 residues. CDR3 amino acids: CASSFSSGVSYEQYF. The CDR3 nucleotides are TGTGCCAGCAGTTTTTCTAGCGGGGTCTCCTACGAGCAGTACTTC.

The J gene is TRBJ2-5, the V gene TRBV7-2; the match to TRBD1 covers 7 bases. The germline V gene encodes CDR1 SGHTA and CDR2 FQGNSA. Trimming cost V 4 bases and J 2 bases; bases outside gene matches: 1. The CDR3 covers 13 residues. The CDR3 protein is CASSSGQQETQYF. The CDR3 coding sequence is TGTGCCAGCAGCTCGGGACAGCAAGAGACCCAGTACTTC.

The chain recombines TRBV19 with TRBJ2-5, with 7 bases identical to TRBD2. The CDR3 contains 14 residues. Germline loops: CDR1 LNHDA, CDR2 SQIVND (reference sequence). Unmatched junction bases numbered 7, after V lost 5 bases and J lost 4 bases. The CDR3 region is CASSSTREGETQYF. The CDR3 region has the DNA TGTGCCAGTAGTTCCACCAGGGAGGGAGAGACCCAGTACTTC.

The gene calls are TRBV11-2 and TRBJ2-5; maybe TRBD2 (6 bases). The tail of the sequence fits TRBJ2-7 better, so the J call may be wrong. The CDR3 runs 13 residues. The V gene's germline CDR1 is SGHAT and CDR2 FQNNGV. CDR3 region: CASSWGLTYEQYF. The CDR3 nucleotides are TGTGCCAGCAGCTGGGGACTCACCTACGAGCAGTACTTC.

The gene calls are TRBV27 and TRBJ2-1; D call uncertain. The CDR3 spans 12 residues. Germline values: CDR1 MNHEY, CDR2 SMNVEV (reference sequence). Between the trimmed V and J ends, which lost 2 bases and 8 bases, there was a span of 7 bases. DNA for the CDR3: TGTGCCAGCAGTTTAGGGGTAGATGAGCAGTTCTTC. It specifies CASSLGVDEQFF.

The J gene is TRBJ2-5, the V gene TRBV5-1, with unresolved D. The end of the DNA aligns better with TRBJ2-7, so the J call may be wrong. Germline-derived CDR1 and CDR2 are SGHRS and YFSETQ. The CDR3 contains 14 residues. The CDR3 is CASSLAPENYEQYF. For the CDR3, the DNA is TGCGCCAGCAGCTTAGCCCCCGAAAACTACGAGCAGTACTTC.

The V gene is TRBV7-8, the J gene TRBJ2-7, with 7 bases aligning to TRBD1. This CDR3 has 14 amino acids. V shed 7 bases and J 2 bases; nucleotides not matched to a gene: 8. Germline V lookup: CDR1 SGHVS, CDR2 FQNEAQ. The CDR3 region has the DNA TGTGCCAGCACCACAGGGACAGCCCCCTACGAGCAGTACTTC. Protein product: CASTTGTAPYEQYF.

The genes are TRBV6-6 and TRBJ2-7; the D is unclear. The CDR3 length is 13 residues. Trimming stripped 0 bases from V and 3 bases from J, with 6 bases between. The germline V gene encodes CDR1 MNHNY and CDR2 SVGAGI (reference sequence). The DNA of the CDR3 is TGTGCCAGCAGTTACTCGGGGTACTACGAGCAGTACTTC. It translates to CASSYSGYYEQYF.

This clone has just a few counts. A junction end diverges from the germline sequence, so it may reflect a read error. V is TRBV7-6 and J is TRBJ2-7; D uncertain. Germline assignment: CDR1 SGHVS and CDR2 FNYEAQ. The CDR3 has 12 residues. Here the CDR3 DNA reads TGTGCCAGCAGCTTAGCCGGGCCTCCGGAGCACTTC. Encoded protein: CASSLAGPPEHF.

The V gene is TRBV9, the J gene TRBJ1-3; D possibly corresponds to TRBD1 (5 bases). CDR1 and CDR2 from the germline V gene are SGDLS and YYNGEE. This CDR3 has 12 amino acids. V was clipped by 3 bases and J by 8 bases, with 9 bases between them. The CDR3 coding sequence is TGTGCCAGCAGCGGGGGCGGTGACACCATATATTTT. It codes for CASSGGGDTIYF.

This sequence joins TRBV7-6 and TRBJ1-2; D may be TRBD1 (6 bases). The germline V and J ends were trimmed by 0 bases and 8 bases, with 13 bases remaining between them. Germline lookup yields CDR1 SGHVS and CDR2 FNYEAQ. The CDR3 is 14 residues long. The chain's CDR3 is CASSLAGGGRGYTF. DNA of the CDR3: TGTGCCAGCAGCTTAGCAGGGGGAGGTAGAGGCTACACCTTC.

The V gene is TRBV5-4, the J gene TRBJ2-7, with 9 bases aligning to TRBD2. Germline assignment: CDR1 SGHNT and CDR2 YYREEE (reference sequence). V shed 2 bases and J 4 bases; nucleotides not matched to a gene: 4. This CDR3 is built from 14 residues. The CDR3 bases are TGTGCCAGCAGCTTAGGGACTAGCTTGTACGAGCAGTACTTC. Translating it yields CASSLGTSLYEQYF.

The genes are TRBV11-3 and TRBJ2-1, with 9 bases that match TRBD1. CDR1 and CDR2 (germline): SGHNT, YENEEA. V was clipped by 6 bases and J by 7 bases; unmatched bases: 10. CDR3 size: 15 residues. CDR3 nucleotides: TGTGCCAGCAGTCCCGGGACAGGGAGGGTGAATGAGCAGTTCTTC. Its translation: CASSPGTGRVNEQFF.

The chain links TRBV13 to TRBJ2-3; the D gene is possibly TRBD1 (6 bases). The CDR3 totals 14 residues. V was pared by 5 bases and J by 2 bases, with 11 bases between. CDR1 and CDR2 from the germline V gene are PRHDT and FYEKMQ (reference sequence). CDR3 loop: CASSARQDTDTQYF. CDR3 DNA sequence: TGTGCCAGCAGCGCCCGACAGGACACAGATACGCAGTATTTT.

The chain links TRBV2 to TRBJ1-1; D is ambiguous. The CDR3 is 14 residues long. Germline assignment: CDR1 SNHLY and CDR2 FYNNEI. The V gene lost 4 bases and the J gene lost 3 bases, with 12 bases spanning the gap. The CDR3 coding sequence is TGTGCCAGCAGTGTGTGGGTAAAGGACACTGAAGCTTTCTTT. This translates into CASSVWVKDTEAFF.

This chain uses TRBV6-1 with TRBJ1-1; D perhaps matches TRBD1 (5 bases). CDR3 size: 12 residues. The germline gives CDR1 MNHNS, CDR2 SASEGT. V was pared by 4 bases and J by 4 bases, with 7 bases between. CDR3 sequence: CASSAGPTEAFF. CDR3 sequence (DNA): TGTGCCAGCAGTGCAGGGCCCACTGAAGCTTTCTTT.

The chain combines TRBV27 with TRBJ2-7; 8 bases are shared with TRBD1. The CDR3 covers 15 residues. Germline CDR1 reads MNHEY; CDR2 reads SMNVEV (reference sequence). The trim removed 1 base at V and 3 bases at J, leaving 5 bases unmatched. This CDR3 reads CASSLYPGGNYEQYF. For the CDR3, the DNA is TGTGCCAGCAGTTTATACCCAGGGGGCAACTACGAGCAGTACTTC.

In this sample, this clone turned up a few times. The chain joins TRBV4-1 to TRBJ2-1, with D possibly being TRBD2 (5 bases). Germline CDR1 MGHRA, CDR2 YSYEKL. The CDR3 runs 15 residues. V dropped 3 bases and J dropped 5 bases, with 14 bases sitting between them. This CDR3 is CASSHRTDGHNEQFF. Here the CDR3 DNA reads TGCGCCAGCAGCCACCGGACTGACGGCCACAATGAGCAGTTCTTC.

This clone appeared a single time. The genes are TRBV15 and TRBJ2-1; a weak D match, TRBD2 (5 bases). Trimming left V 0 bases short and J 11 bases short, with 8 bases between. Per germline, CDR1 LNHNV and CDR2 YYDKDF (reference sequence). CDR3 length equals 12 residues. The CDR3 spells CATSRDRDQQFF. CDR3 DNA sequence: TGTGCCACCAGCAGAGATCGGGATCAGCAGTTCTTC.

The V gene is TRBV6-5, the J gene TRBJ2-7; 7 nucleotides line up with TRBD1. Germline lookup yields CDR1 MNHEY and CDR2 SVGAGI. After removal of 1 base from V and 5 bases from J, the junction contained 5 bases not matched to a gene. The CDR3 loop spans 14 amino acids. The DNA for the CDR3 is TGTGCCAGCAGTTACTGGGACAGTAGGGACGAGCAGTACTTC. This sequence encodes CASSYWDSRDEQYF.

This clone was observed a handful of times. The chain couples TRBV5-4 to TRBJ2-1, with 9 bases matching TRBD2. Germline CDR1 SGHNT, CDR2 YYREEE (reference sequence). The V segment lost 0 bases and the J segment 7 bases; nucleotides outside the gene matches: 8. The CDR3 length is 16 residues. CDR3 sequence (DNA): TGTGCCAGCAGCTTGGATTGGACTAGCGTGGGAAATGAGCAGTTCTTC. The encoded protein is CASSLDWTSVGNEQFF.

The chain has TRBV27 and TRBJ2-3, with a possible D match to TRBD1 (6 bases). Per germline, CDR1 MNHEY and CDR2 SMNVEV (reference sequence). The V end was cut by 3 bases, the J end by 2 bases, with 9 bases between. The CDR3 sequence is 14 residues long. DNA of the CDR3: TGTGCCAGCAGTTTCCAGGGGCTCACAGATACGCAGTATTTT. It yields the protein CASSFQGLTDTQYF.

The genes are TRBV7-3 and TRBJ1-2; D might be TRBD1 (5 bases). CDR1 SGHTA and CDR2 FQGTGA come from the germline V gene. The V end lost 6 bases, the J end lost 8 bases, and 16 bases lay between the germline ends. This CDR3 spans 13 amino acids. The CDR3 sequence: CASRLFQGCGYTF. CDR3 nucleotide sequence: TGTGCCAGCAGGCTTTTCCAGGGTTGCGGCTACACCTTC.

This sequence joins TRBV11-2 and TRBJ1-1; 7 bases match TRBD1. Germline values: CDR1 SGHAT, CDR2 FQNNGV. Trimming took 4 bases from V and 4 from J; bases not matched to a gene: 12. This CDR3 region has 16 residues. The CDR3 coding sequence is TGTGCCAGCAGCTATCAAGGGGGCGCCGGCGGCACTGAAGCTTTCTTT. As protein: CASSYQGGAGGTEAFF.

The CDR3 DNA reads as TGTGCCTGGGCAATAGGGGGCAATCAGCCCCAGCATTTT. Translation: CAWAIGGNQPQHF. The V call is TRBV30, the J call TRBJ1-5; possibly TRBD1 for D (5 bases). Trimming pared 5 bases from V and 2 bases from J, leaving 10 bases between. This CDR3 region has 13 residues. CDR1 is GTSNPN and CDR2 is SVGIG in the germline V gene (reference sequence).

The chain has TRBV5-1 and TRBJ2-5; 9 bases are shared with TRBD1. The germline V gene has CDR1 SGHRS and CDR2 YFSETQ. V dropped 2 bases and J dropped 7; count of bases not matched to a gene: 9. CDR3 length: 15 amino acids. The chain's CDR3 is CASSLGPTGGGTQYF. CDR3 DNA sequence: TGCGCCAGCAGCTTAGGCCCCACAGGGGGCGGGACCCAGTACTTC.

The chain links TRBV11-2 to TRBJ1-5, with 11 bases aligning to TRBD1. The CDR3 is made up of 15 amino acids. In germline, CDR1 is SGHAT, CDR2 FQNNGV. V shed 4 bases and J 4 bases; nucleotides not matched to a gene: 3. CDR3 in DNA: TGTGCCAGCAGCTGGGACAGGGGGATAAATCAGCCCCAGCATTTT. Translating gives CASSWDRGINQPQHF. Complete variable domain (other parts from reference TRBV11-2 and TRBJ1-5): EAGVAQSPRYKIIEKRQSVAFWCNPISGHATLYWYQQILGQGPKLLIQFQNNGVVDDSQLPKDRFSAERLKGVDSTLKIQPAKLEDSAVYLCASSWDRGINQPQHFGDGTRLSIL.

The chain recombines TRBV5-1 with TRBJ2-7; TRBD2 agrees at 12 bases. Losses at the gene ends were 4 bases for V and 5 bases for J; bases not matched to a gene: 7. The V gene's germline CDR1 is SGHRS and CDR2 YFSETQ. This CDR3 comprises 15 residues. CDR3 DNA sequence: TGCGCCAGCAGCCCGACTAGCGGGAGTATCAACGAGCAGTACTTC. Protein sequence: CASSPTSGSINEQYF.

The genes are TRBV9 and TRBJ1-3; D is undetermined. The V gene's germline CDR1 is SGDLS and CDR2 YYNGEE. The V gene lost 2 bases and the J gene lost 0 bases, with 6 bases spanning the gap. The CDR3 runs 14 residues. Here the CDR3 DNA reads TGTGCCAGCAGCGTTGAGGACTCTGGAAACACCATATATTTT. Its protein is CASSVEDSGNTIYF.

J is TRBJ2-3 and V is TRBV5-4, with a possible D match to TRBD1 (5 bases). V was clipped by 0 bases and J by 5 bases, with 10 bases between them. The CDR3 is made up of 14 amino acids. The germline V gene has CDR1 SGHNT and CDR2 YYREEE (reference sequence). CDR3 amino acids: CASSLAGQGDTQYF. The DNA for the CDR3 is TGTGCCAGCAGCTTGGCCGGTCAGGGAGATACGCAGTATTTT. The whole variable domain, remainder taken from reference TRBV5-4 and TRBJ2-3, is ETGVTQSPTHLIKTRGQQVTLRCSSQSGHNTVSWYQQALGQGPQFIFQYYREEENGRGNFPPRFSGLQFPNYSSELNVNALELDDSALYLCASSLAGQGDTQYFGPGTRLTVL.